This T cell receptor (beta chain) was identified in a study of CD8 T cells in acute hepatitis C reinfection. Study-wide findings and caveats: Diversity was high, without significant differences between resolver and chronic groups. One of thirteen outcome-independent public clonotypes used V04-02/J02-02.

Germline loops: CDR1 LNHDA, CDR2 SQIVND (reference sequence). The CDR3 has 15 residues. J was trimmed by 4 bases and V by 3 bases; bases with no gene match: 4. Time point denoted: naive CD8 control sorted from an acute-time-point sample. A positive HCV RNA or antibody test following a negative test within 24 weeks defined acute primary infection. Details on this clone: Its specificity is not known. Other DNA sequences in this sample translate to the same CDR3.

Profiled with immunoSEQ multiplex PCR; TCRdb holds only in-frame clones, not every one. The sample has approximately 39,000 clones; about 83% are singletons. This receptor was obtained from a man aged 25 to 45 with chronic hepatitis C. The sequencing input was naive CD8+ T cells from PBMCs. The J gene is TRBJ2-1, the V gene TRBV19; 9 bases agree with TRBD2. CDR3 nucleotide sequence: TGTGCCAGTAGTATGGGACTAGCAGCTTACAATGAGCAGTTCTTC. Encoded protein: CASSMGLAAYNEQFF.